This TCR beta chain appears in the sequencing data of a study of blood T cell repertoires in COVID-19. Study-level information: There were acute and convalescent COVID-19 samples, and they came from the United States, Italy and Spain. T cells, B-cell-depleted T cells, or PBMCs provided the cDNA or gDNA that served as material.

Recovered participants had two consecutive negative NP/OP PCR tests, healthcare professional clearance, or symptom resolution. This CDR3 has 15 residues. With 2 bases removed from V and 3 bases from J, the gap between germline ends came to 13 bases. The germline V gene encodes CDR1 SGHAT and CDR2 FQNNGV. Assay: immunoSEQ multiplex PCR; the TCRdb copy retains only in-frame clones and omits some. Here the sample spans about 210,000 clones, 70% to 90% being singletons. Specimen: PBMCs or T cells enriched from blood (not recorded which). This receptor was obtained from a woman under 30 who had recovered from COVID-19. The V call is TRBV11-2, the J call TRBJ1-1; maybe TRBD1 (6 bases). CDR3 bases: TGTGCCAGCAGCTTACGCTGGGCAGGGGACACTGAAGCTTTCTTT. Its protein is CASSLRWAGDTEAFF.